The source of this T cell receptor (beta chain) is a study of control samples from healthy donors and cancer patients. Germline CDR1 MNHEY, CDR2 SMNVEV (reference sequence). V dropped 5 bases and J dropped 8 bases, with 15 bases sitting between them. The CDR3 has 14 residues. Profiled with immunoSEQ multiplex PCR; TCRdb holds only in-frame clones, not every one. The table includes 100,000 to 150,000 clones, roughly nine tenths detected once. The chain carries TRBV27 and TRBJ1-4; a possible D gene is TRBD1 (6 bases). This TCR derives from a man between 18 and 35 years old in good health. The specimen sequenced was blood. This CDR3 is CASSRTGLGEKLFF. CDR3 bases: TGTGCCAGCAGTCGAACAGGGTTGGGAGAAAAACTGTTTTTT.